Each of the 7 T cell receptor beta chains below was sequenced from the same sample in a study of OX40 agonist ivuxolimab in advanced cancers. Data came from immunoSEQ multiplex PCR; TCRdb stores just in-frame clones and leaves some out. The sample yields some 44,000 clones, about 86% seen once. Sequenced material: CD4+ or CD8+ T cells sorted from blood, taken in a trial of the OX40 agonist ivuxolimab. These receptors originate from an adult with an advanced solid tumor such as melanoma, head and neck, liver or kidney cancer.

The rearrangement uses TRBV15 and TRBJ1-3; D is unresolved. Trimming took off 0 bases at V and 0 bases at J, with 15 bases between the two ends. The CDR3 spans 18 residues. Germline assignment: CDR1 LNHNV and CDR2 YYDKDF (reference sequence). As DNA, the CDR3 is TGTGCCACCAGCAGAGATATGGCAGAAGAGGGCTCTGGAAACACCATATATTTT. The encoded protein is CATSRDMAEEGSGNTIYF.

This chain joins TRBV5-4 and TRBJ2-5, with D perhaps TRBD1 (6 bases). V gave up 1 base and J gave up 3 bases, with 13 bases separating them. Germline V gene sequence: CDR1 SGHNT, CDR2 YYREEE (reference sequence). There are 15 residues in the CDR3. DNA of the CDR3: TGTGCCAGCAGCTTGCCAGGGGTGGGGGAAGAGACCCAGTACTTC. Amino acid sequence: CASSLPGVGEETQYF.

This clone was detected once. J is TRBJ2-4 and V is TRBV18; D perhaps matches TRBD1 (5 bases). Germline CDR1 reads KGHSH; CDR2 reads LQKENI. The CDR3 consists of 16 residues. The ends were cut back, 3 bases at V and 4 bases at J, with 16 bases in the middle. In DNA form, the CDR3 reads TGTGCCAGCTCACCGGGCGTGGGCAGGGTGAAAAACATTCAGTACTTC. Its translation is CASSPGVGRVKNIQYF.

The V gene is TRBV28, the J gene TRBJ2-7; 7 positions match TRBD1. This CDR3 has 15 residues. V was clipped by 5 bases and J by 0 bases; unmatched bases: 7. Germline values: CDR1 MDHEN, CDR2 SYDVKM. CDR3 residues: CASSSGSGGSYEQYF. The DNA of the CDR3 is TGTGCCAGCAGTAGCGGATCAGGGGGCTCCTACGAGCAGTACTTC.

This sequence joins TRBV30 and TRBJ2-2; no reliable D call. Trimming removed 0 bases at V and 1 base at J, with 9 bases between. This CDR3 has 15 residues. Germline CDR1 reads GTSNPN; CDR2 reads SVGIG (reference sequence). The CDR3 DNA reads TGTGCCTGGAGTGTACCCGGAGTGAACACCGGGGAGCTGTTTTTT. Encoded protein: CAWSVPGVNTGELFF.

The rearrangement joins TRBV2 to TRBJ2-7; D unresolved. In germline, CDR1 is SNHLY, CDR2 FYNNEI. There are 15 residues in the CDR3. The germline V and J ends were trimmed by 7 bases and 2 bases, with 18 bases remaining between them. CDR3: CASTEGPRSPYEQYF. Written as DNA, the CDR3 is TGTGCCAGCACCGAAGGCCCAAGAAGTCCCTACGAGCAGTACTTC. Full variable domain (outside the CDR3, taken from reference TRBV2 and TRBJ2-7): EPEVTQTPSHQVTQMGQEVILRCVPISNHLYFYWYRQILGQKVEFLVSFYNNEISEKSEIFDDQFSVERPDGSNFTLKIRSTKLEDSAMYFCASTEGPRSPYEQYFGPGTRLTVT.

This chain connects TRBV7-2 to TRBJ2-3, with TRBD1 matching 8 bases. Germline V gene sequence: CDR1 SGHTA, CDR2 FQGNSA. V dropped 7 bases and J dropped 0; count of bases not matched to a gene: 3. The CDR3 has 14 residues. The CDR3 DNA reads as TGTGCCAGCATGCGGGACAGGAGCACAGATACGCAGTATTTT. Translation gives CASMRDRSTDTQYF. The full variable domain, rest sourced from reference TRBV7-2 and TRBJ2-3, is GAGVSQSPSNKVTEKGKDVELRCDPISGHTALYWYRQSLGQGLEFLIYFQGNSAPDKSGLPSDRFSAERTGGSVSTLTIQRTQQEDSAVYLCASMRDRSTDTQYFGPGTRLTVL.